This T cell receptor beta chain was sequenced for a study of graft-versus-host responses after intestinal transplantation (dated by TCRdb to 2020 to 2022). With respect to the entire study: The transplants that recipients received were multivisceral, liver-intestinal, or isolated intestinal. Every recipient was given anti-thymocyte globulin induction, then maintenance tacrolimus and steroids for about three years. Instead of going to the commercial service, samples from three later patients were sequenced in-house on an Illumina MiSeq and processed with MiXCR. A peak of at least 4% donor T cells among recipient peripheral blood mononuclear cells was the definition used for donor T cell macrochimerism. Bulk TCR-beta CDR3 sequencing was used to track graft-versus-host and host-versus-graft alloreactive T cell clones in the graft, circulation and bone marrow after intestinal transplantation. To identify alloreactive clones, pre-transplant mixed lymphocyte reaction products were sequenced and compared with unstimulated pre-transplant donor and recipient T cells. Of the 20 to 25 intestinal transplant recipients enrolled in the cohort, one of whom was a retransplant, a few patients without pretransplant specimens were excluded.

The method behind the library was the immunoSEQ multiplex PCR assay. In most patients, genomic DNA was isolated using the Qiagen DNeasy Blood and Tissue Kit and sent frozen to Adaptive Biotechnologies for TCR sequencing. High-throughput TCR-beta CDR3 sequencing of genomic DNA from most patients was performed by Adaptive Biotechnologies. As for the original processing: TCR sequencing data were retrieved from Adaptive's ImmunoSEQ software for 18 patients, whereas three other patients were processed with MiXCR and VDJtools. CD4 versus CD8 sorting errors were corrected by removing sequences found in both subsets at a frequency ratio below 5:1. CDR3 nucleotide sequences shared between donor and recipient were removed because their origin could not be assigned. Alloreactive clones required at least 2-fold expansion over unstimulated cells and minimum CFSE-low frequency of 0.002% (template counts) or 0.001% (read counts). Clones were considered mappable if detected in sequenced pre-transplant spleen, lymph node, or MLR CFSE-low populations of the donor or recipient. Cumulative frequency of alloreactive clones was calculated as a percentage of all sequences weighted by copy number. TCRdb took this table from immuneACCESS and kept in-frame rearrangements with V and J called. Such tables lack part of the clones; where checked against another copy, unresolved V genes explain under half of the gap, and the rest is unexplained. That table supplies the V and J calls and clone size; D and trimming were determined from the DNA. This sample is represented by about 91,000 clones; 75% to 95% of them were singletons. Of the sample, 0.35% is held by the ten largest clones.

The intended sense of this specimen's time point label: cells obtained before transplantation from donor or recipient. CD3+CD4+ and CD3+CD8+ populations were FACS-sorted from unstimulated pre-transplant donor and recipient cells taken from spleen or lymph nodes. On this clone: Its specific antigen is unknown. No much larger clone exists at a distance of one base, and base qualities are not known.

The germline V and J ends show losses of 3 bases and 3 bases respectively, and no gene match explains 10 bases of the junction. The germline V gene encodes CDR1 MDHEN and CDR2 SYDVKM. The CDR3 goes from the cysteine to the phenylalanine over 16 residues. Of all the DNA, just the CDR3 is kept, 48 bases in frame from base 1. Summary of the overall study and its limitations: Patients with donor T cell macrochimerism had high GvH to HvG T cell clonal ratios in their allografts. GvH clones turned up in recipient bone marrow, with some appearing earlier in ileal mucosa or blood, a pattern consistent with an intestinal mucosal origin. The relatively low number and heterogeneity of intestinal transplant patients limited the conclusions. Early after transplant, declines in HvG clones were associated with peak levels of circulating GvH clones.

Source: unstimulated CD4+ T cells sorted from spleen or lymph node cells, taken before transplant. This receptor was obtained from a human donor who was the organ donor for an intestinal transplant. The chain links TRBV28 with TRBJ2-7; 8 bases in between match TRBD1. The CDR3 sequence is CASSFYRTGRFYEQYF. The DNA reads as follows: TGTGCCAGCAGTTTCTATAGGACAGGGAGATTCTACGAGCAGTACTTC.